The following is a T cell receptor (beta chain) sequence with its context. This specimen includes other DNA sequences encoding the same CDR3. Libraries were prepared by immunoSEQ multiplex PCR; TCRdb keeps only in-frame clonotypes and omits some of them. The repertoire consists of approximately 530,000 clones, with 85% to 90% occurring once and the leading ten covering 7.5% to 9.5%. This sample was included in a study of blood T cell repertoires in COVID-19. Study information: COVID-19 samples from acute and convalescent phases originated in the United States, Italy and Spain.

Germline CDR1 is MDHEN and CDR2 is SYDVKM. V lost 6 bases and J 0 bases, leaving 6 bases between the germline ends. CDR3 length: 13 residues. The chain has TRBV28 and TRBJ1-3, with no clear D. The clonotype was recovered from a woman aged 45-65 years with COVID-19, enrolled during active disease. The sequenced sample consisted of peripheral blood. The CDR3 sequence is CASSLSSGNTIYF. The CDR3 coding sequence is TGTGCCAGCAGCCTTAGCTCTGGAAACACCATATATTTT. Full variable domain (rest looked up from reference TRBV28 and TRBJ1-3): DVKVTQSSRYLVKRTGEKVFLECVQDMDHENMFWYRQDPGLGLRLIYFSYDVKMKEKGDIPEGYSVSREKKERFSLILESASTNQTSMYLCASSLSSGNTIYFGEGSWLTVV.